A selection of T cell receptor beta chains follows, all from one sample in a study of T-cell reconstitution after alpha-beta-depleted transplantation in children. TCRdb processed the PCR reads anew with MiXCR; each CDR3 protein has one entry. The sample consists of more than 250,000 distinct CDR3 sequences, 9.9% of them appearing once. The specimen comprised PBMCs from the stem cell graft donor, sampled from the stem cell graft. The receptors originated from a human donor who donated a stem cell graft to a child with SCID. The CDR3 runs from the conserved cysteine through the conserved F or W. A D gene is named only where the DNA matches it firmly. Size is omitted from some rows. Given values are once, few, many or a class for expanded clones.

>-|TRBJ2-1|TRBV5-8|-
CASSSGPRNDNEQFF
TGTGCCAGCAGCTCTGGACCGAGAAATGACAATGAGCAGTTCTTC
>many|TRBJ2-7|TRBV20-1|-
CSAISGHLSYEQYF
TGCAGTGCTATTTCGGGACATTTATCCTACGAGCAGTACTTC
>few|TRBJ2-5|TRBV20-1|-
CSARGGPPQETQYF
TGCAGTGCTAGAGGGGGACCACCTCAAGAGACCCAGTACTTC
>-|TRBJ2-7|TRBV6-1|-
CASTPGGLYEQYF
TGTGCCAGCACCCCGGGGGGCCTCTACGAGCAGTACTTC
>many|TRBJ2-1|TRBV5-1|-
CASSADSYNEQFF
TGCGCCAGCAGCGCAGACAGTTACAATGAGCAGTTCTTC
>few|TRBJ1-2|TRBV20-1|-
CSAFFGYGYTF
TGCAGTGCTTTTTTCGGCTATGGCTACACCTTC
>-|TRBJ2-1|TRBV5-1|-
CASSLSGDSYNEQFF
TGCGCCAGCAGCTTGTCCGGGGATTCCTACAATGAGCAGTTCTTC
>-|TRBJ2-3|TRBV6-4|-
CASSDSMSSADTQYF
TGTGCCAGCAGTGACTCGATGTCAAGTGCAGATACGCAGTATTTT
>-|TRBJ2-5|TRBV12-3/TRBV12-4|-
CASSFSAGNQETQYF
TGTGCCAGCAGTTTCTCGGCAGGAAACCAAGAGACCCAGTACTTC
>few|TRBJ2-1|TRBV11-2|TRBD1
CASSLDRGPWSEQFF
TGTGCCAGCAGCTTAGATAGGGGGCCGTGGAGTGAGCAGTTCTTC
>-|TRBJ2-7|TRBV5-1|-
CASSLRQGLQGVLSYEQYF
TGCGCCAGCAGCTTGCGTCAGGGGCTACAGGGCGTCCTCTCCTACGAGCAGTACTTC
>-|TRBJ2-1|TRBV7-8|TRBD1
CASTITGQGASNEQFF
TGTGCCAGCACCATCACCGGACAGGGGGCGAGTAATGAGCAGTTCTTC
>-|TRBJ2-6|TRBV4-1|-
CASSLAAGKLSGANVLTF
TGCGCCAGCAGCCTCGCGGCGGGGAAACTCTCTGGGGCCAACGTCCTGACTTTC
>few|TRBJ2-2|TRBV2|-
CASSAEFANTGELFF
TGTGCCAGCAGCGCAGAATTCGCGAACACCGGGGAGCTGTTTTTT
>few|TRBJ1-5|TRBV6-1|TRBD1
CASSETWDRGNQPQHF
TGTGCCAGCAGTGAGACCTGGGACAGGGGCAATCAGCCCCAGCATTTT
>-|TRBJ2-2|TRBV15|TRBD1
CATSSKTGVGELFF
TGTGCCACCAGCAGTAAAACAGGGGTCGGGGAGCTGTTTTTT
>-|TRBJ2-7|TRBV12-3/TRBV12-4|-
CASSTGRGFIYEQYF
TGTGCCAGCAGTACGGGTCGGGGGTTTATTTACGAGCAGTACTTC
>-|TRBJ1-4|TRBV19|-
CASRLTGGGEKLFF
TGTGCCAGTAGACTTACGGGGGGCGGCGAAAAACTGTTTTTT
>-|TRBJ2-3|TRBV11-2|TRBD2
CASSPFLGGGVWDTQYF
TGTGCCAGCAGCCCCTTCCTTGGGGGGGGGGTTTGGGATACGCAGTATTTT
>-|TRBJ2-7|TRBV11-1|-
CASSLVIGQGTDEQYF
TGTGCCAGCAGCTTAGTGATCGGGCAGGGAACGGACGAGCAGTACTTC
>few|TRBJ1-3|TRBV21-1|-
CASSKGARDTEQSGNTIYF
TGTGCCAGCAGCAAAGGAGCAAGGGACACCGAACAATCTGGAAACACCATATATTTT
>-|TRBJ1-4|TRBV27|-
CASSVRHGLNEKLFF
TGTGCCAGCTCAGTCCGCCATGGGCTCAATGAAAAACTGTTTTTT
>-|TRBJ2-6|TRBV19|-
CASSISVSVANVLTF
TGTGCCAGTAGTATTTCCGTCTCTGTGGCCAACGTCCTGACTTTC
>-|TRBJ2-3|TRBV5-1|-
CASTAALITDTQYF
TGCGCCAGCACCGCGGCCCTCATCACAGATACGCAGTATTTT
>-|TRBJ2-5|TRBV7-2|-
CASSLASGTKTQYF
TGTGCCAGCAGCTTAGCGTCAGGGACCAAGACCCAGTACTTC
>many|TRBJ2-7|TRBV2|TRBD1
CASRPAGGLFDEQYF
TGTGCCAGCAGGCCGGCAGGGGGCTTATTCGACGAGCAGTACTTC
>few|TRBJ1-2|TRBV29-1|-
CSVEDRPLYGYTF
TGCAGCGTTGAAGATCGTCCGCTCTATGGCTACACCTTC
>many|TRBJ2-2|TRBV6-5|TRBD1
CASSPGQGWIGELFF
TGTGCCAGCAGTCCCGGACAGGGCTGGATCGGGGAGCTGTTTTTT
>many|TRBJ2-6|TRBV6-5|-
CASSYHRKTSSGANVLTF
TGTGCCAGCAGTTATCACAGGAAGACCAGCTCTGGGGCCAACGTCCTGACTTTC
>once|TRBJ2-7|TRBV29-1|TRBD2
CSVEVGLDYEQYF
TGCAGCGTTGAAGTGGGACTAGACTACGAGCAGTACTTC
>few|TRBJ2-7|TRBV5-6|TRBD1
CASSNIGQGPEQYF
TGTGCCAGCAGCAACATAGGACAGGGACCCGAGCAGTACTTC
>few|TRBJ2-2|TRBV7-8|-
CASIPILLAGEGGELFF
TGTGCCAGCATCCCTATTTTATTAGCAGGGGAGGGCGGGGAGCTGTTTTTT
>few|TRBJ2-7|TRBV4-1|-
CASSQWKSSYEQYF
TGCGCCAGCAGCCAATGGAAGAGCTCCTACGAGCAGTACTTC
>few|TRBJ2-3|TRBV6-5|-
CASSYGLLDTQYF
TGTGCCAGCAGTTACGGCTTACTCGATACGCAGTATTTT
>few|TRBJ2-1|TRBV29-1|-
CSVGYGGMNEQFF
TGCAGCGTCGGATACGGTGGAATGAATGAGCAGTTCTTC
>-|TRBJ1-1|TRBV12-3/TRBV12-4|-
CASSLRVPTEAFF
TGTGCCAGCAGTTTACGGGTTCCCACTGAAGCTTTCTTT
>few|TRBJ2-1|TRBV20-1|-
CSARVSNNEQFF
TGCAGTGCTAGAGTCAGTAACAATGAGCAGTTCTTC
>few|TRBJ1-2|TRBV12-3/TRBV12-4|-
CASSHDGAGNSYGYTF
TGTGCCAGCTCTCATGACGGGGCGGGGAACTCATATGGCTACACCTTC
>-|TRBJ2-1|TRBV19|TRBD2
CASSRASGGPYNEQFF
TGTGCCAGTAGTAGGGCTAGCGGGGGCCCATACAATGAGCAGTTCTTC
>many|TRBJ1-1|TRBV6-1|-
CASSEAGLNTEAFF
TGTGCCAGCAGTGAAGCGGGATTGAACACTGAAGCTTTCTTT
>few|TRBJ2-7|TRBV10-1|-
CATSDGRFSYEQYF
TGCGCCACCAGTGATGGACGGTTCTCCTACGAGCAGTACTTC
>-|TRBJ2-2|TRBV19|TRBD2
CATRLAKANTGELFF
TGTGCCACCCGACTAGCGAAAGCGAACACCGGGGAGCTGTTTTTT